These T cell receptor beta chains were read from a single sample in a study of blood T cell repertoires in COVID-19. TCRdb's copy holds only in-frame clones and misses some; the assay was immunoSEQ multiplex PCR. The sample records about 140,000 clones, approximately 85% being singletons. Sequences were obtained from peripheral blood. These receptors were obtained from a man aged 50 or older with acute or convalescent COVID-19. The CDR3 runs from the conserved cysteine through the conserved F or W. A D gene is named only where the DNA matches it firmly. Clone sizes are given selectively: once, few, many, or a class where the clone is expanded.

CASSDIDRELYGYTF,TGTGCCAGCAGTGACATAGACAGGGAACTCTATGGCTACACCTTC,TRBJ1-2,TRBD1,TRBV9,-
CAGGSSNEQFF,TGTGCCGGCGGGAGTTCCAATGAGCAGTTCTTC,TRBJ2-1,TRBD2,TRBV7-9,-
CASSYHSGRNNSPLHF,TGTGCCAGCAGTTATCATTCAGGGAGGAATAATTCACCCCTCCACTTT,TRBJ1-6,-,TRBV6-5,-
CASSADGRTGELFF,TGTGCCAGCAGCGCTGACGGGAGGACCGGGGAGCTGTTTTTT,TRBJ2-2,TRBD2,TRBV7-9,few
CASSLTGTANEKLFF,TGTGCCAGCAGTTTAACCGGGACAGCTAATGAAAAACTGTTTTTT,TRBJ1-4,TRBD1,TRBV6-5,-
CASSLDGSRTYEQYF,TGTGCCAGCAGCTTAGACGGGAGTAGAACCTACGAGCAGTACTTC,TRBJ2-7,-,TRBV7-2,-
CASSQDFRNTEAFF,TGTGCCAGCAGCCAAGATTTTAGGAACACTGAAGCTTTCTTT,TRBJ1-1,-,TRBV3-1/TRBV3-2,-
CASSQTGVEVGTF,TGTGCCAGTAGTCAGACAGGGGTGGAAGTCGGCACCTTC,TRBJ1-2,TRBD1,TRBV19,-
CASSTSTGGGYNEQFF,TGTGCCAGCAGCACCTCGACAGGGGGAGGGTACAATGAGCAGTTCTTC,TRBJ2-1,TRBD1,TRBV7-2,-
CASSLSGSQGDTQYF,TGTGCCAGCAGCCTTAGCGGGAGCCAGGGAGATACGCAGTATTTT,TRBJ2-3,TRBD2,TRBV7-3,-
CASSLAGAGGYNEQFF,TGTGCCAGCAGCTTAGCGGGAGCGGGAGGATACAATGAGCAGTTCTTC,TRBJ2-1,TRBD2,TRBV7-8,-
CASSLADLYGYTF,TGTGCCAGCAGCTTGGCCGATCTATATGGCTACACCTTC,TRBJ1-2,-,TRBV5-5,once
CASSRGTWAVIADTQYF,TGTGCCAGCAGCCGCGGGACTTGGGCCGTGATCGCAGATACGCAGTATTTT,TRBJ2-3,-,TRBV7-2,-
CASSFGGTGNSNQPQHF,TGTGCCAGCAGTTTCGGCGGGACGGGAAATAGCAATCAGCCCCAGCATTTT,TRBJ1-5,-,TRBV27,once
CASSGAVHGELFF,TGTGCCAGCAGCGGCGCGGTTCACGGGGAGCTGTTTTTT,TRBJ2-2,-,TRBV7-9,-
CASSPQREAYNEQFF,TGTGCCAGCAGCCCACAGCGGGAGGCTTACAATGAGCAGTTCTTC,TRBJ2-1,TRBD2,TRBV14,-
CASSRGGAGETQYF,TGTGCCAGCAGCCGTGGGGGGGCGGGGGAGACCCAGTACTTC,TRBJ2-5,-,TRBV5-4,-
CASSYSQGLDYGYTF,TGTGCCAGCAGTTACTCACAGGGGTTAGACTATGGCTACACCTTC,TRBJ1-2,TRBD1,TRBV6-5,once
CASSQDRGWVAKNIQYF,TGTGCCAGCAGCCAGGACAGGGGCTGGGTAGCCAAAAACATTCAGTACTTC,TRBJ2-4,TRBD1,TRBV3-1/TRBV3-2,-
CASTTEPRGVYEQYF,TGCGCCAGCACCACGGAACCGCGGGGGGTTTACGAGCAGTACTTC,TRBJ2-7,TRBD2,TRBV5-1,once